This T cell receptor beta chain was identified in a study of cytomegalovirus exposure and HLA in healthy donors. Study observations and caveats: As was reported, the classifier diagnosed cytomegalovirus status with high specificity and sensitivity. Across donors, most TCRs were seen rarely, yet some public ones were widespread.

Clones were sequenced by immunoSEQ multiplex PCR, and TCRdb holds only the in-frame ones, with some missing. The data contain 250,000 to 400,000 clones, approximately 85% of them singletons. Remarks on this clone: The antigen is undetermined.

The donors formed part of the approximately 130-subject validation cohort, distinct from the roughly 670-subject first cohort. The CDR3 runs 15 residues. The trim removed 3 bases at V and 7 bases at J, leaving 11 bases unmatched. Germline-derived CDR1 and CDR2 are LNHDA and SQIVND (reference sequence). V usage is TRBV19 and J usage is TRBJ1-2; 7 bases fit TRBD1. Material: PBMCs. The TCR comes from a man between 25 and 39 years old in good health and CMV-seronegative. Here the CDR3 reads CASSMKFGRGSGYTF. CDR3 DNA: TGTGCCAGTAGTATGAAATTTGGCAGGGGGTCTGGCTACACCTTC.